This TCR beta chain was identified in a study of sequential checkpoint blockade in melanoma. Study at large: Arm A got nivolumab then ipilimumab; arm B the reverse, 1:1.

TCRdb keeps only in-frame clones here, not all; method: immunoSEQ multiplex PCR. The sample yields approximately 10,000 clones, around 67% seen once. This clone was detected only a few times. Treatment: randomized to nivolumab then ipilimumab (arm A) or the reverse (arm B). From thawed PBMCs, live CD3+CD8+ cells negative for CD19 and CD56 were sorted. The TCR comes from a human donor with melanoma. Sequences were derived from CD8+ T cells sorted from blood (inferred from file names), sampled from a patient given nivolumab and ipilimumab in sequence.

This CDR3 is CATSRDRGEKLFF. Here the CDR3 DNA reads TGTGCCACCAGCAGAGATCGGGGTGAAAAACTGTTTTTT. The chain couples TRBV15 to TRBJ1-4; D not certain. The CDR3 consists of 13 residues. Trimming took off 0 bases at V and 7 bases at J, with 6 bases between the two ends. Germline assignment: CDR1 LNHNV and CDR2 YYDKDF (reference sequence).